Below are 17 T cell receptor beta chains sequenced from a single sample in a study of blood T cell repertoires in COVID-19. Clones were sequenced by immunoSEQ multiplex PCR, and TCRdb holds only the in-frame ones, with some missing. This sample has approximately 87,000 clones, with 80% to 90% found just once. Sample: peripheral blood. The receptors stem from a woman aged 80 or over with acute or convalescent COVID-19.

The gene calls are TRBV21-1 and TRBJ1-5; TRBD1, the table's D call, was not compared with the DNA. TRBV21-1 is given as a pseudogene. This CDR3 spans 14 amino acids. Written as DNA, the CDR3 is TGTGCCAGCACCCTCGGGACACCACGTCAGCCCCAGCATTTT. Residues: CASTLGTPRQPQHF.

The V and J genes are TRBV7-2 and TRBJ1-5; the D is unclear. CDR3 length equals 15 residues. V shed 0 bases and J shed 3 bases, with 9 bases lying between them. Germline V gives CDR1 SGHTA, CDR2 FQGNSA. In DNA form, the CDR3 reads TGTGCCAGCAGCTTAGCGCACGGGTCCAATCAGCCCCAGCATTTT. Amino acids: CASSLAHGSNQPQHF.

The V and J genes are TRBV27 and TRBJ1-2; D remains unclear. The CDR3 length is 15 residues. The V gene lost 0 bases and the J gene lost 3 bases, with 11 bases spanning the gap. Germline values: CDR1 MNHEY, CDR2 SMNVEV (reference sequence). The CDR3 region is CASSLSPVYHYGYTF. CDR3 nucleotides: TGTGCCAGCAGTTTATCTCCGGTTTATCACTATGGCTACACCTTC.

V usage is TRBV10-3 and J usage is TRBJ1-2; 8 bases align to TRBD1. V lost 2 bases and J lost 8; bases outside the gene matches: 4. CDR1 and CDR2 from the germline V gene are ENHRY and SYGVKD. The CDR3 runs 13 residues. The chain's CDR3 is CAISEPRQGGYTF. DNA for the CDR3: TGTGCCATCAGTGAGCCCCGACAGGGGGGCTACACCTTC.

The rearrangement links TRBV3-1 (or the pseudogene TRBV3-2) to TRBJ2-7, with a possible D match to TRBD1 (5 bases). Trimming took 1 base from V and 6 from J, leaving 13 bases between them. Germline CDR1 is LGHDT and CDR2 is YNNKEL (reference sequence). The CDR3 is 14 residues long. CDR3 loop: CASSQVITGPEQYF. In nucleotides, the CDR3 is TGTGCCAGCAGCCAAGTGATAACAGGCCCCGAGCAGTACTTC.

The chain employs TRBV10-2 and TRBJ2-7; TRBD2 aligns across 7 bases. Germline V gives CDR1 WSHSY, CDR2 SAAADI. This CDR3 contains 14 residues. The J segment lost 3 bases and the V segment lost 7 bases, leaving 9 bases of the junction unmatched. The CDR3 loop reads CASKPSSGGYEQYF. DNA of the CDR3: TGCGCCAGCAAGCCTTCTTCGGGAGGCTACGAGCAGTACTTC.

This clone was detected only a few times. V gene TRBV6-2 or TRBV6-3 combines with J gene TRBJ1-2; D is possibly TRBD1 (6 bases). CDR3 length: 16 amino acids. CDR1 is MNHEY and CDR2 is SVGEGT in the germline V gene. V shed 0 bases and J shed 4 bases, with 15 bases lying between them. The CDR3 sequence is CASSYSGRGKLYGYTF. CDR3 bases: TGTGCCAGCAGTTACTCGGGCAGGGGAAAACTCTATGGCTACACCTTC.

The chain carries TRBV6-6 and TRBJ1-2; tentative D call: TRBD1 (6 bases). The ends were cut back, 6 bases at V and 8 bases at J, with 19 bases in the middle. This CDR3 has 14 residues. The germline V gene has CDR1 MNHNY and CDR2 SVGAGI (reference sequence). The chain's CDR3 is CASSPGGRVGGYTF. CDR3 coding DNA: TGTGCCAGCAGCCCTGGGGGCAGGGTCGGCGGCTACACCTTC.

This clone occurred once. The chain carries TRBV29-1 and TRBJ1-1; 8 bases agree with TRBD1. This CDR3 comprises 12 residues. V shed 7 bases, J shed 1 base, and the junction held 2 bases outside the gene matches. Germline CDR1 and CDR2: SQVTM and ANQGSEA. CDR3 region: CSGGTGNTEAFF. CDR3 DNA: TGCAGCGGCGGGACAGGGAACACTGAAGCTTTCTTT.

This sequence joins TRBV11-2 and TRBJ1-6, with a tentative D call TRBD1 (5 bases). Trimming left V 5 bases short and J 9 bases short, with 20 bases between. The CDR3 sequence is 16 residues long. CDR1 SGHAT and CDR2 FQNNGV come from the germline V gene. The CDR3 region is CASSPATVLSGSPLHF. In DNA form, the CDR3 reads TGTGCCAGCAGCCCCGCGACAGTGTTGAGTGGTTCACCCCTCCACTTT.

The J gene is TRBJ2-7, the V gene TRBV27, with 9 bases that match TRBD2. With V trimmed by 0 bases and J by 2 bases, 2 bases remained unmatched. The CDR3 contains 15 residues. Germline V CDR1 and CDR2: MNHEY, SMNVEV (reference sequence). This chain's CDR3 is CASSLSGGGAYEQYF. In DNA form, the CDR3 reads TGTGCCAGCAGTTTATCTGGCGGGGGGGCCTACGAGCAGTACTTC.

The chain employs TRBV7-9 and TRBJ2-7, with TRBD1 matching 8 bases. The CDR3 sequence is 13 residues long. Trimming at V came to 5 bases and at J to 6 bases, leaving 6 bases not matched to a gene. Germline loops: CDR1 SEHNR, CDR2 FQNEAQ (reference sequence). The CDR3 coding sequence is TGTGCCAGCAGCAGACAGGGGTCCGTCGAGCAGTACTTC. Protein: CASSRQGSVEQYF. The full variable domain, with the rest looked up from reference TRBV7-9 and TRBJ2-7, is DTGVSQNPRHKITKRGQNVTFRCDPISEHNRLYWYRQTLGQGPEFLTYFQNEAQLEKSRLLSDRFSAERPKGSFSTLEIQRTEQGDSAMYLCASSRQGSVEQYFGPGTRLTVT.

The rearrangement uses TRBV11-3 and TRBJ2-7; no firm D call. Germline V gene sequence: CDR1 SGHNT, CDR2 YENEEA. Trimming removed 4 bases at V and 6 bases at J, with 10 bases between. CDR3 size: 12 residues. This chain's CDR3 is CASSYQVAEQYF. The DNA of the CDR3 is TGTGCCAGCAGCTACCAGGTTGCCGAGCAGTACTTC.

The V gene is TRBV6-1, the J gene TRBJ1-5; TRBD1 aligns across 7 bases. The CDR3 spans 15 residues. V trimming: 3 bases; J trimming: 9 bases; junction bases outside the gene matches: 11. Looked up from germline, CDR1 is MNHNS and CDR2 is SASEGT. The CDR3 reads CASSDPTGNGRPQHF. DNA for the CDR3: TGTGCCAGCAGTGACCCGACAGGGAACGGGCGGCCCCAGCATTTT.

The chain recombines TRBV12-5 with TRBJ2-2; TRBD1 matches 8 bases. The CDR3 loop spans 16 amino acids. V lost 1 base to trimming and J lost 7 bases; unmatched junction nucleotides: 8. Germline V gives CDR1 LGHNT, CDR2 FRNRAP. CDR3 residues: CASGLGGTGGLGELFF. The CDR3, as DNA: TGTGCTAGTGGTTTGGGAGGGACAGGAGGCCTCGGGGAGCTGTTTTTT.

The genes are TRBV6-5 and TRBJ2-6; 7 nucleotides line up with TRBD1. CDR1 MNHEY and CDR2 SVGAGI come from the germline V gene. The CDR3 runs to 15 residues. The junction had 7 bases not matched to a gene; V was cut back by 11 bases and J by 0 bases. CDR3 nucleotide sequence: TGTGCCTCGAGGGGGCGACCCTCTGGGGCCAACGTCCTGACTTTC. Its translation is CASRGRPSGANVLTF.

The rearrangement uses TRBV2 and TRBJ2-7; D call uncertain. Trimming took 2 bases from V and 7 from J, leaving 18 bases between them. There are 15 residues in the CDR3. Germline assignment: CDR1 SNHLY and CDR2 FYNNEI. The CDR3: CASSETTNGSDEQYF. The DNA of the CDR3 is TGTGCCAGCAGTGAAACGACGAACGGGTCGGATGAGCAGTACTTC.